A selection of T cell receptor beta chains follows, all from one sample in a study of spatial heterogeneity in lung cancer. Via MiXCR, TCRdb re-called the 5' RACE reads, giving one row per CDR3 protein. The sample comprises fewer than 11,000 distinct CDR3 sequences, approximately 8.1% of which are singletons, and about a fifth rests with the top ten. The source material was lung tumor tissue, sampled at surgery. These receptors all stem from a male donor with early-stage non-small cell lung cancer. Both conserved end residues are part of each CDR3. The order of the fields is V gene, CDR3 length, J gene, D gene, clone size, CDR3 protein, CDR3 DNA. A D gene is named only where the DNA matches it firmly. Rows give clone size only sometimes, using once, few, many, or a class for an expanded clone.

TRBV6-1	11	TRBJ2-7	-	-	CASAGSYEQYF	TGTGCCAGCGCCGGATCCTACGAGCAGTACTTC
TRBV29-1	12	TRBJ2-1	TRBD1	-	CSVGSGGNEQFF	TGCAGCGTTGGTTCAGGGGGAAATGAGCAGTTCTTC
TRBV25-1	12	TRBJ2-7	TRBD1	-	CASGDRDREQYF	TGTGCCAGCGGGGACAGGGACCGCGAGCAGTACTTC
TRBV28	14	TRBJ1-1	-	many	CASSSTGMNTEAFF	TGTGCCAGCAGCTCAACAGGGATGAACACTGAAGCTTTCTTT
TRBV7-9	13	TRBJ2-3	-	-	CASSRGATDTQYF	TGTGCCAGCAGTAGAGGGGCCACAGATACGCAGTATTTT
TRBV5-1	14	TRBJ1-6	TRBD1	many	CASSLDPDRGGLHF	TGCGCCAGCAGCTTGGACCCGGACAGGGGAGGACTCCACTTT
TRBV21-1	15	TRBJ1-2	-	-	CASSKDRGLCYGYTF	TGTGCCAGCAGCAAAGACAGGGGGCTTTGCTATGGCTACACCTTC
TRBV18	15	TRBJ1-1	-	-	CASSPHGGEITEAFF	TGTGCCAGCTCACCTCACGGAGGGGAAATAACCGAAGCTTTCTTT
TRBV12-3/TRBV12-4	14	TRBJ2-1	-	many	CASTVGVVSHEQFF	TGTGCCAGCACCGTAGGGGTGGTAAGCCATGAGCAGTTCTTC
TRBV2	16	TRBJ1-4	-	many	CASSEELGLRWEKLFF	TGTGCCAGCAGTGAAGAGTTGGGACTGAGGTGGGAAAAACTGTTTTTT
TRBV6-1	11	TRBJ2-7	TRBD1	many	CASSESGGKYF	TGTGCCAGCAGTGAATCAGGGGGCAAGTACTTC
TRBV6-6	10	TRBJ1-2	-	few	CASSYNGYTF	TGTGCCAGCAGTTACAATGGCTACACCTTC
TRBV5-6	13	TRBJ2-3	-	many	CASSSPGADTQYF	TGTGCCAGCAGCAGCCCAGGGGCAGATACGCAGTATTTT
TRBV20-1	16	TRBJ2-7	TRBD2	-	CSARDLESGRQYEQYF	TGCAGTGCTAGAGATCTAGAGAGCGGGAGGCAATACGAGCAGTACTTC
TRBV20-1	15	TRBJ2-1	-	few	CSAEPGTQANNEQFF	TGCAGTGCGGAACCCGGGACTCAAGCAAACAATGAGCAGTTCTTC
TRBV6-5	13	TRBJ2-1	TRBD2	many	CASSPGTRSEQFF	TGTGCCAGCAGTCCCGGGACTAGGAGTGAGCAGTTCTTC
TRBV7-9	13	TRBJ2-1	TRBD1	few	CASSLLQGLWQFF	TGTGCCAGCAGCCTCTTACAGGGGCTCTGGCAGTTCTTC
TRBV10-2	18	TRBJ2-1	-	few	CASSERELPWGEYNEQFF	TGCGCCAGCAGTGAGCGTGAACTCCCCTGGGGTGAATACAATGAGCAGTTCTTC
TRBV5-1	16	TRBJ2-5	TRBD1	few	CASSTPRDRGRETQYF	TGCGCCAGCAGCACCCCCCGGGACAGGGGAAGGGAGACCCAGTACTTC
TRBV18	14	TRBJ1-5	-	few	CASQGQNSNQPQHF	TGTGCCAGCCAGGGACAAAACTCCAATCAGCCCCAGCATTTT
TRBV27	15	TRBJ2-5	-	few	CASSLVAVPQETQYF	TGTGCCAGCAGTTTGGTAGCGGTCCCCCAAGAGACCCAGTACTTC
TRBV18	14	TRBJ1-3	-	many	CASSPQSSGNTIYF	TGTGCCAGCTCACCCCAGAGCTCTGGAAACACCATATATTTT
TRBV7-2	15	TRBJ2-7	TRBD1	-	CASSYTGTGGYEQYF	TGTGCCAGCAGTTATACCGGGACAGGGGGCTACGAGCAGTACTTC
TRBV9	15	TRBJ1-2	TRBD1	medium-sized	CASSAGRQGAYGYTF	TGTGCCAGCAGCGCGGGGCGACAGGGTGCCTATGGCTACACCTTC
TRBV15	14	TRBJ1-6	-	many	CATSRYRAPGPLHF	TGTGCCACCAGCAGGTACAGGGCGCCGGGACCCCTCCACTTT
TRBV5-1	17	TRBJ2-2	TRBD2	-	CASSLLLAGSGTGELFF	TGCGCCAGCAGCTTGCTACTAGCGGGATCGGGCACCGGGGAGCTGTTTTTT
TRBV3-1	13	TRBJ1-1	-	medium-sized	CASSQGLSRKAFF	TGTGCCAGCAGCCAAGGTCTGTCACGTAAAGCTTTCTTT
TRBV11-2	13	TRBJ1-5	-	many	CASSLILGQPQHF	TGTGCCAGCAGCTTAATCTTAGGGCAGCCCCAGCATTTT